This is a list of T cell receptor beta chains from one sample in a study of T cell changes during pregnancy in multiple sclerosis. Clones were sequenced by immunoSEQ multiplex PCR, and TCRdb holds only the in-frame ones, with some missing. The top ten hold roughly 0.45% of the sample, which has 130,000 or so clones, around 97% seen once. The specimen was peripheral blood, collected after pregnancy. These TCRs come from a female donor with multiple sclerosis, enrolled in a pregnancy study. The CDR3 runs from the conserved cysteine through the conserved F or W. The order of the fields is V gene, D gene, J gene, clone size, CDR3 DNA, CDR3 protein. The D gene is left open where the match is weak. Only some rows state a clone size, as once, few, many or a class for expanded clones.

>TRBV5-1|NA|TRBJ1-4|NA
TGCGCCAGCAGCACGCGGGGGGGGGCAACTAATGAAAAACTGTTTTTT
CASSTRGGATNEKLFF
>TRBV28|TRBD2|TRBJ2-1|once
TGTGCCAGCAGTTTAGGGGGACTAGCGGGAGTTGAGCAGTTCTTC
CASSLGGLAGVEQFF
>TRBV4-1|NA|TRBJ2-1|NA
TGCGCCAGCAGCCAAGCCAGACTAGTGCCCGACTCCTACAATGAGCAGTTCTTC
CASSQARLVPDSYNEQFF
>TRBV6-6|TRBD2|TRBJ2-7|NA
TGTGCCAGCAGTCCACTAGCGGGAGCCTACGAGCAGTACTTC
CASSPLAGAYEQYF
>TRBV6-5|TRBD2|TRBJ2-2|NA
TGTGCCAGCAGTCGACTAGCGAAAAACACCGGGGAGCTGTTTTTT
CASSRLAKNTGELFF
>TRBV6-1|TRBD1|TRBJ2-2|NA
TGTGCCAGCAGTGGACAGGGTAAAACCGGGGAGCTGTTTTTT
CASSGQGKTGELFF
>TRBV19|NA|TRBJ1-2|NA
TGTGCCAGTAGCACCTCAGGTCCACCTTACTATGGCTACACCTTC
CASSTSGPPYYGYTF
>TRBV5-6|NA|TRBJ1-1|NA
TGTGCCAGCAGCTTCCAGGGATTGGACACTGAAGCTTTCTTT
CASSFQGLDTEAFF
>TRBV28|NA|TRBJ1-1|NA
TGTGCCAGCAGTTTACATCAGGGGACGGCGAACACTGAAGCTTTCTTT
CASSLHQGTANTEAFF
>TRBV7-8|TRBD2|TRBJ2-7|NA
TGTGCCAGCAGCCGACGACTAGCGGGAGACGAGCAGTACTTC
CASSRRLAGDEQYF
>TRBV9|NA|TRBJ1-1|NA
TGTGCCAGCAGCGTAGATGCAGATAACACTGAAGCTTTCTTT
CASSVDADNTEAFF
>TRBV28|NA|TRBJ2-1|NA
TGTGCCAGCATCGGGATCGCAGGGGGGTTCAATGAGCAGTTCTTC
CASIGIAGGFNEQFF
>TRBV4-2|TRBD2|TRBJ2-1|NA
TGTGCCAGCAGCCAAGAGGGGACTAGCGGGAGTAACAATGAGCAGTTCTTC
CASSQEGTSGSNNEQFF
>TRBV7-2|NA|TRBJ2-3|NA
TGTGCCAGCAGCTTAGTCTCAGCGGGAGATACGCAGTATTTT
CASSLVSAGDTQYF
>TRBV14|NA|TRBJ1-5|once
TGTGCCAGCAGCCAACAGGGTACCAATCAGCCCCAGCATTTT
CASSQQGTNQPQHF
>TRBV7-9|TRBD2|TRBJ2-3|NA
TGTGCCAGCAGCTTTAACCTAGCGGGAAACACAGATACGCAGTATTTT
CASSFNLAGNTDTQYF
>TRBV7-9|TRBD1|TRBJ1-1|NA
TGTGCCAGCAGCTTAGGGAGGGGACAGGGGACCACTGAAGCTTTCTTT
CASSLGRGQGTTEAFF
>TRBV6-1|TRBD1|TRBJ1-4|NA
TGTGCCAGCACCGGAGCTCAGGGGGCAAGGGAAAAACTGTTTTTT
CASTGAQGAREKLFF
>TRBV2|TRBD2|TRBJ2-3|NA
TGTGCCAGCAGTGAGGGACTAGCGGCGACGGAACTTGGAACAGATACGCAGTATTTT
CASSEGLAATELGTDTQYF
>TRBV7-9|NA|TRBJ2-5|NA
TGTGCCAGCAGCTTAGCGATCAGGCAAGAGACCCAGTACTTC
CASSLAIRQETQYF
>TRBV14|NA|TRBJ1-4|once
TGTGCCAGCAGCCAGTGGGGGCTAGGCGAAAAACTGTTTTTT
CASSQWGLGEKLFF
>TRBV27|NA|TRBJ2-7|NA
TGTGCCAGCAGTTTAACAGGGCCATACGAGCAGTACTTC
CASSLTGPYEQYF
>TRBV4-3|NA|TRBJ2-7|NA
TGCGCCAGCAGCCAAGAGGCGCGGGGATACTACGAGCAGTACTTC
CASSQEARGYYEQYF
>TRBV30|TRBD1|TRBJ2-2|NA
TGTGCCTGGGGGCGTGGACAGGGGAACACCGGGGAGCTGTTTTTT
CAWGRGQGNTGELFF
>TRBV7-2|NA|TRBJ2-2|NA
TGTGCCAGCAGCCCGAACCGGAGTCCGGGCACCGGGGAGCTGTTTTTT
CASSPNRSPGTGELFF
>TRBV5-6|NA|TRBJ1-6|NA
TGTGCCAGCAAATCAAACAGGGATTCACCCCTCCACTTT
CASKSNRDSPLHF
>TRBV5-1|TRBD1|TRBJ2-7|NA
TGCGCCAGCAGCTGGACAGGGGGCTTCACATACGAGCAGTACTTC
CASSWTGGFTYEQYF
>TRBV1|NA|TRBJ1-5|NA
TGCACCAGCAGTTCTAAGACAGATTTGGGCCCCAATCAGCCCCAGCATTTT
CTSSSKTDLGPNQPQHF
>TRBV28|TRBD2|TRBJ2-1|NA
TGTGCCAGCAGTTCCCTCGGGATAGCGGGATCCGGTGGGGGCTACAATGAGCAGTTCTTC
CASSSLGIAGSGGGYNEQFF
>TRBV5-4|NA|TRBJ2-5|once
TGTGCCAGCAGCTTGAGACAACGGTACCAAGAGACCCAGTACTTC
CASSLRQRYQETQYF
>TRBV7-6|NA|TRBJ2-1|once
TGTGCCAGCAGCTTAGTCGTGGGAGGTGAGCAGTTCTTC
CASSLVVGGEQFF
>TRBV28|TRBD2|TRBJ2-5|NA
TGTGCCAGCGGTGAGCGGGAGGGCCATGAGACCCAGTACTTC
CASGEREGHETQYF
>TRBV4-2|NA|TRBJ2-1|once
TGTGCCAGCAGCCAAGATGGGGGGGGCTCCGGTGCTTACAATGAGCAGTTCTTC
CASSQDGGGSGAYNEQFF
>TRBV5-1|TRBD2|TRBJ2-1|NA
TGCGCCAGCAGCTTCTGGGCGGGAGTGGGCCCTAATGAGCAGTTCTTC
CASSFWAGVGPNEQFF
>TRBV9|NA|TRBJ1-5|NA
TGTGCCAGCAGCGTATTGGGGGGGACTCAGCATTTT
CASSVLGGTQHF
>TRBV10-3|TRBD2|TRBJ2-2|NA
TGTGCCATCAGTCCGAGACTAGCGGGTTCCGGGGAGCTGTTTTTT
CAISPRLAGSGELFF
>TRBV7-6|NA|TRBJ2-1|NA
TGTGCCAGCAGCTTGCCAGGAAGTTACAATGAGCAGTTCTTC
CASSLPGSYNEQFF
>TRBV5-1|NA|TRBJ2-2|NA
TGCGCCAGCAGCTTGGGGGGCAAGAACACCGGGGAGCTGTTTTTT
CASSLGGKNTGELFF
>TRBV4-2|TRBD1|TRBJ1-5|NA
TGTGCCAGCAGCCAAGCCACTGGACAGGGGCGAGAGCCCCAGCATTTT
CASSQATGQGREPQHF
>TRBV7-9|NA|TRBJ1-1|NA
TGTGCCAGCAGCTTCCGACAGCCAGTCGAGGAGAACACTGAAGCTTTCTTT
CASSFRQPVEENTEAFF
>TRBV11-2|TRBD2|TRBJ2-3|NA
TGTGCCAGCAGCTTTTCCCAGCGGGAGACAGATACGCAGTATTTT
CASSFSQRETDTQYF
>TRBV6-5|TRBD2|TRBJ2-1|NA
TGTGCCAGCAGTTACCCTAGCGGGACCTCCTACAATGAGCAGTTCTTC
CASSYPSGTSYNEQFF
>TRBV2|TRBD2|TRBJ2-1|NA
TGTGCCAGCAGGGCCCCTAGCGGGAGGGGAGACAATGAGCAGTTCTTC
CASRAPSGRGDNEQFF
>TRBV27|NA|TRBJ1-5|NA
TGTGCCAGCAGCGCAGGGGCCGCCTCCAATCAGCCCCAGCATTTT
CASSAGAASNQPQHF
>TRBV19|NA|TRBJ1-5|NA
TGTGCCAGTACCGGTGGTAGCAATCAGCCCCAGCATTTT
CASTGGSNQPQHF
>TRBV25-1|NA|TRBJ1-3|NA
TGTGCCAGCAGGGGTTCGGCGGCTGGAAACACCATATATTTT
CASRGSAAGNTIYF